Listed below are T cell receptor beta chains from one sample, sequenced in a study of CXCR3-negative and CXCR3-positive naive CD8 T cells. TCRdb reprocessed the 5' RACE reads and keeps a single row for each CDR3 protein, giving no DNA. The data show 100,000 to 150,000 distinct CDR3 sequences, and the top ten clones hold 0.45% to 0.6%. Sequenced: naive CXCR3- CD8+ T cells from blood. These TCRs come from a human donor in good health. Some clones in this sample may be carry-over from other donors' samples. CDR3s include the opening cysteine and the closing phenylalanine or tryptophan.

cdr3_aa: CASSPPGRSYEQYF
v_call: TRBV5-1
j_call: TRBJ2-7
cdr3_length: 14

cdr3_aa: CASSLTGESYEQYF
v_call: TRBV5-1
j_call: TRBJ2-7
cdr3_length: 14

cdr3_aa: CAWSVGGSYEQYF
v_call: TRBV30
j_call: TRBJ2-7
cdr3_length: 13

cdr3_aa: CASSLRDRTFF
v_call: TRBV27
j_call: TRBJ2-1
cdr3_length: 11

cdr3_aa: CASSLHDSSYEQYF
v_call: TRBV28
j_call: TRBJ2-7
cdr3_length: 14

cdr3_aa: CASSNGGRGYTEAFF
v_call: TRBV23-1
j_call: TRBJ1-1
cdr3_length: 15

cdr3_aa: CASSLSLGIAANYGYTF
v_call: TRBV5-1
j_call: TRBJ1-2
cdr3_length: 17

cdr3_aa: CASSPYPSNEQFF
v_call: TRBV7-2
j_call: TRBJ2-1
cdr3_length: 13

cdr3_aa: CASSLVSSTEGNEQFF
v_call: TRBV7-2
j_call: TRBJ2-1
cdr3_length: 16

cdr3_aa: CASSRHGPSGGLSYNEQFF
v_call: TRBV6-2/TRBV6-3
j_call: TRBJ2-1
cdr3_length: 19

cdr3_aa: CASIRDPTGETQYF
v_call: TRBV28
j_call: TRBJ2-5
cdr3_length: 14

cdr3_aa: CASAQGGGHNEQFF
v_call: TRBV27
j_call: TRBJ2-1
cdr3_length: 14

cdr3_aa: CSVPPSGGPDTQYF
v_call: TRBV29-1
j_call: TRBJ2-3
cdr3_length: 14

cdr3_aa: CASSWTGRYNEQFF
v_call: TRBV12-3/TRBV12-4
j_call: TRBJ2-1
cdr3_length: 14

cdr3_aa: CSAPRTDTTNTEAFF
v_call: TRBV20-1
j_call: TRBJ1-1
cdr3_length: 15

cdr3_aa: CASSLSFRLRYEQYF
v_call: TRBV27
j_call: TRBJ2-7
cdr3_length: 15

cdr3_aa: CASRSVPGTEAFF
v_call: TRBV4-1
j_call: TRBJ1-1
cdr3_length: 13

cdr3_aa: CSVVGWTTYNEQFF
v_call: TRBV29-1
j_call: TRBJ2-1
cdr3_length: 14

cdr3_aa: CASSPPGTGDSPLHF
v_call: TRBV18
j_call: TRBJ1-6
cdr3_length: 15

cdr3_aa: CASSAVHGPGELFF
v_call: TRBV7-9
j_call: TRBJ2-2
cdr3_length: 14

cdr3_aa: CASRPPRLAGGPYNEQFF
v_call: TRBV6-5
j_call: TRBJ2-1
cdr3_length: 18

cdr3_aa: CASSLFLASTDTQYF
v_call: TRBV12-3/TRBV12-4
j_call: TRBJ2-3
cdr3_length: 15

cdr3_aa: CASSVSTGRNTEAFF
v_call: TRBV9
j_call: TRBJ1-1
cdr3_length: 15

cdr3_aa: CAISEEDRGRLPDTQYF
v_call: TRBV10-3
j_call: TRBJ2-3
cdr3_length: 17

cdr3_aa: CASSLSGAGDYEQYF
v_call: TRBV7-9
j_call: TRBJ2-7
cdr3_length: 15

cdr3_aa: CASTMEQGTRGYTF
v_call: TRBV2
j_call: TRBJ1-2
cdr3_length: 14

cdr3_aa: CASSPATEAFF
v_call: TRBV10-2
j_call: TRBJ1-1
cdr3_length: 11

cdr3_aa: CASRIGQGPSYF
v_call: TRBV19
j_call: TRBJ2-7
cdr3_length: 12

cdr3_aa: CASSQRTAKKVYYEQYF
v_call: TRBV3-1
j_call: TRBJ2-7
cdr3_length: 17

cdr3_aa: CASSQDLLTSLRAQYF
v_call: TRBV3-1
j_call: TRBJ2-3
cdr3_length: 16

cdr3_aa: CASSLTGTYYEQYF
v_call: TRBV11-2
j_call: TRBJ2-7
cdr3_length: 14

cdr3_aa: CASSKGTGVWNEQFF
v_call: TRBV7-2
j_call: TRBJ2-1
cdr3_length: 15

cdr3_aa: CASSLDVHSGNTIYF
v_call: TRBV12-3/TRBV12-4
j_call: TRBJ1-3
cdr3_length: 15

cdr3_aa: CATSRGGGWTGRAANEKLFF
v_call: TRBV15
j_call: TRBJ1-4
cdr3_length: 20

cdr3_aa: CSARDTGTSGYEQYF
v_call: TRBV20-1
j_call: TRBJ2-7
cdr3_length: 15

cdr3_aa: CAWRTYMNTEAFF
v_call: TRBV30
j_call: TRBJ1-1
cdr3_length: 13

cdr3_aa: CASSQGRVQGSAVVRADYDEQFF
v_call: TRBV3-1
j_call: TRBJ2-1
cdr3_length: 23

cdr3_aa: CASSLGASSNYGYTF
v_call: TRBV7-9
j_call: TRBJ1-2
cdr3_length: 15

cdr3_aa: CASSLLAGREVYEQYF
v_call: TRBV28
j_call: TRBJ2-7
cdr3_length: 16

cdr3_aa: CASGPPGLAGPNEQFF
v_call: TRBV28
j_call: TRBJ2-1
cdr3_length: 16

cdr3_aa: CATSREGGWDEQFF
v_call: TRBV15
j_call: TRBJ2-1
cdr3_length: 14

cdr3_aa: CSVAGTSGGANYNEQFF
v_call: TRBV29-1
j_call: TRBJ2-1
cdr3_length: 17

cdr3_aa: CASSYYLEVEGNEQFF
v_call: TRBV6-5
j_call: TRBJ2-1
cdr3_length: 16

cdr3_aa: CSVDSGSSTDTQYF
v_call: TRBV29-1
j_call: TRBJ2-3
cdr3_length: 14

cdr3_aa: CASSSGLAGITSYNEQFF
v_call: TRBV7-9
j_call: TRBJ2-1
cdr3_length: 18

cdr3_aa: CSARGGLASSSSYNEQFF
v_call: TRBV29-1
j_call: TRBJ2-1
cdr3_length: 18

cdr3_aa: CSVRGTVWSSYEQYF
v_call: TRBV29-1
j_call: TRBJ2-7
cdr3_length: 15

cdr3_aa: CASSDSSGLYYEQYF
v_call: TRBV6-1
j_call: TRBJ2-7
cdr3_length: 15

cdr3_aa: CASSPKGYLYEQYF
v_call: TRBV7-9
j_call: TRBJ2-7
cdr3_length: 14

cdr3_aa: CASSLGAGRPKHF
v_call: TRBV6-2/TRBV6-3
j_call: TRBJ1-5
cdr3_length: 13

cdr3_aa: CSASPTYSFYEQYF
v_call: TRBV20-1
j_call: TRBJ2-7
cdr3_length: 14

cdr3_aa: CATRTGKNQETQYF
v_call: TRBV15
j_call: TRBJ2-5
cdr3_length: 14

cdr3_aa: CASSPGHGVVYEQYF
v_call: TRBV11-2
j_call: TRBJ2-7
cdr3_length: 15

cdr3_aa: CASSVDGIWYNEQFF
v_call: TRBV9
j_call: TRBJ2-1
cdr3_length: 15

cdr3_aa: CASSDSVGGNTGELFF
v_call: TRBV6-4
j_call: TRBJ2-2
cdr3_length: 16

cdr3_aa: CASSWQGSNQPQHF
v_call: TRBV27
j_call: TRBJ1-5
cdr3_length: 14

cdr3_aa: CASSEAPITTGTGGAYNEQFF
v_call: TRBV6-1
j_call: TRBJ2-1
cdr3_length: 21

cdr3_aa: CASTHPRGRGYEQYF
v_call: TRBV21-1
j_call: TRBJ2-7
cdr3_length: 15

cdr3_aa: CAISESISGIYNEQFF
v_call: TRBV10-3
j_call: TRBJ2-1
cdr3_length: 16